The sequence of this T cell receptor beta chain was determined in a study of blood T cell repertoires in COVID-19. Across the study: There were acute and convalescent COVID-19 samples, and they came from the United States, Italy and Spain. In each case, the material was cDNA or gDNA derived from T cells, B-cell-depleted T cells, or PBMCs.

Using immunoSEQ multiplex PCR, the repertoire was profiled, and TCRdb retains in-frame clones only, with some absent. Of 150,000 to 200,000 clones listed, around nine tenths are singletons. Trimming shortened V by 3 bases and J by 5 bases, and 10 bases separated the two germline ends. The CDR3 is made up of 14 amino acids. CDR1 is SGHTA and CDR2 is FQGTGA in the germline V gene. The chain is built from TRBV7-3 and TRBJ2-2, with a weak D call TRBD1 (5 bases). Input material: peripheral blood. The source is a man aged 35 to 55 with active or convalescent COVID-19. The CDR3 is CASSLQGRTGELFF. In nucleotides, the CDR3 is TGTGCCAGCAGCTTGCAGGGAAGGACCGGGGAGCTGTTTTTT. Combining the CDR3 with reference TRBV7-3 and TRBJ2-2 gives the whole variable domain GAGVSQTPSNKVTEKGKYVELRCDPISGHTALYWYRQSLGQGPEFLIYFQGTGAADDSGLPNDRFFAVRPEGSVSTLKIQRTERGDSAVYLCASSLQGRTGELFFGEGSRLTVL.